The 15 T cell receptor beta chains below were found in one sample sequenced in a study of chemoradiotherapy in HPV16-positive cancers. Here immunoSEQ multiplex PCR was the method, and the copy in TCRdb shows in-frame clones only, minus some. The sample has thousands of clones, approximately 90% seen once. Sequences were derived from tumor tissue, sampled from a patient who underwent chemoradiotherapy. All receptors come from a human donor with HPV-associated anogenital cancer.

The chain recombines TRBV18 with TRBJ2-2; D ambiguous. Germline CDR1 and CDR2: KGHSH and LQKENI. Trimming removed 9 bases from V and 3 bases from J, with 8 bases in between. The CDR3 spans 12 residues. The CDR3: CASKHDTGELFF. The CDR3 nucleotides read TGTGCCAGTAAACATGACACCGGGGAGCTGTTTTTT.

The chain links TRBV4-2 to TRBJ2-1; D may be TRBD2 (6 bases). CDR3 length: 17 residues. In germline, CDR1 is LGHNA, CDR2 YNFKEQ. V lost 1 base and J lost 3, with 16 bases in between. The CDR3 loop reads CASSQGGHSGGYNEQFF. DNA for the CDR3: TGTGCCAGCAGCCAAGGGGGCCATAGCGGAGGCTACAATGAGCAGTTCTTC.

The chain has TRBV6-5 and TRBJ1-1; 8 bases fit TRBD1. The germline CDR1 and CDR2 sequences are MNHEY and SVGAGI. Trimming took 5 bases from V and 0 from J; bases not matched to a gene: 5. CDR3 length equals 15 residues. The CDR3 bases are TGTGCCAGCAGTACATGGGACAGGCTGAACACTGAAGCTTTCTTT. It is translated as CASSTWDRLNTEAFF.

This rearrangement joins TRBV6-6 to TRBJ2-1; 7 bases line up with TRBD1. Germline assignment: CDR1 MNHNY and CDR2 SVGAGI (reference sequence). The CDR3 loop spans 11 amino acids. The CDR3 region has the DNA TGTACCACCCTGACAGGGCGGGAGCAGTTCTTC. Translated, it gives CTTLTGREQFF.

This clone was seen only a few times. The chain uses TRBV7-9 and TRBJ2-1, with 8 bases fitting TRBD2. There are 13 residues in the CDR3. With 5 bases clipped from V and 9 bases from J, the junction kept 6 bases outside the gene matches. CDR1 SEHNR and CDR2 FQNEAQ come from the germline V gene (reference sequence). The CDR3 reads CASSLSGSGEQFF. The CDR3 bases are TGTGCCAGCAGCCTCAGCGGGAGTGGTGAGCAGTTCTTC.

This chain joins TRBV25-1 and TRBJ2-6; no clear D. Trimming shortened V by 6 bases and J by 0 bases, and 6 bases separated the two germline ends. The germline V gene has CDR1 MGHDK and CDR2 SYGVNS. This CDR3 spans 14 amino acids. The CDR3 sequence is CASSPLSGANVLTF. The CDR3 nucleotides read TGTGCCAGCAGCCCCCTCTCTGGGGCCAACGTCCTGACTTTC.

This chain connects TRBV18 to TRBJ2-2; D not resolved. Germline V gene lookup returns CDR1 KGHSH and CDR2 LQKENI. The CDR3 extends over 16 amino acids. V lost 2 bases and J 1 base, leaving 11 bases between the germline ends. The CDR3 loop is CASSPGTQKNTGELFF. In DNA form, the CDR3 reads TGTGCCAGCTCACCAGGAACTCAAAAGAACACCGGGGAGCTGTTTTTT.

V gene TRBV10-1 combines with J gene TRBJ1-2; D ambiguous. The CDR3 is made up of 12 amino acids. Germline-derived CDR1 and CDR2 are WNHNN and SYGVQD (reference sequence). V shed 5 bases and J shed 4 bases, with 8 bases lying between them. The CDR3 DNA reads TGCGCCAGCAGTCCTGAGACCTATGGCTACACCTTC. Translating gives CASSPETYGYTF.

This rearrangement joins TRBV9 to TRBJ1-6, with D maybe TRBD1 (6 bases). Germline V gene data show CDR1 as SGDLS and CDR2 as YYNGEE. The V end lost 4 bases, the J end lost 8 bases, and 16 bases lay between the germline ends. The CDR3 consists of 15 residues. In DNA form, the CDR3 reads TGTGCCAGCAGCTCCGGGGACACCGCCTATTCACCCCTCCACTTT. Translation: CASSSGDTAYSPLHF.

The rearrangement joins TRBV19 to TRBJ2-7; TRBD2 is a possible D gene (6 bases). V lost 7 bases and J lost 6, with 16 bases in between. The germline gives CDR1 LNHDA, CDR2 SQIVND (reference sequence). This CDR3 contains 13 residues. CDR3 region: CASNERAPSEQYF. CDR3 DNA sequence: TGTGCCAGTAATGAGCGGGCTCCCTCCGAGCAGTACTTC.

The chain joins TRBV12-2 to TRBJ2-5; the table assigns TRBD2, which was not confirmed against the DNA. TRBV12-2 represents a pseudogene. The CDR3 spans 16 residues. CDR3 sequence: CASRPTSGRADETQYF. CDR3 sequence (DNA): TGTGCAAGTCGTCCTACTAGCGGGAGGGCCGATGAGACCCAGTACTTC.

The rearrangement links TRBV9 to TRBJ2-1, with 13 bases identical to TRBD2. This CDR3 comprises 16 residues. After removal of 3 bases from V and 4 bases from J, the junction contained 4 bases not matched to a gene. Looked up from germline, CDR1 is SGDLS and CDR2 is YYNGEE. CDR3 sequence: CASSAWTSGSYNEQFF. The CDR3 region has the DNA TGTGCCAGCAGCGCATGGACTAGCGGGAGTTACAATGAGCAGTTCTTC. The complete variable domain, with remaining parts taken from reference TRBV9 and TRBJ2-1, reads DSGVTQTPKHLITATGQRVTLRCSPRSGDLSVYWYQQSLDQGLQFLIQYYNGEERAKGNILERFSAQQFPDLHSELNLSSLELGDSALYFCASSAWTSGSYNEQFFGPGTRLTVL.

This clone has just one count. For the CDR3, the DNA is TGTGCCAGTAGTATCACGGGAGGGGACCATGCCCTTAGCACAGATACGCAGTATTTT. Translation: CASSITGGDHALSTDTQYF. The rearrangement links TRBV19 to TRBJ2-3; TRBD2 aligns across 8 bases. Germline V gene data show CDR1 as LNHDA and CDR2 as SQIVND (reference sequence). Trimming took 3 bases from V and 0 from J; bases not matched to a gene: 14. The CDR3 runs 19 residues.

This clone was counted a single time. CDR3: CASVGGRGNYGYTF. Written as DNA, the CDR3 is TGTGCCAGCGTAGGGGGCAGGGGTAACTATGGCTACACCTTC. The chain uses TRBV6-5 and TRBJ1-2, with 7 nucleotides matching TRBD1. The ends lost 8 bases at V and 1 base at J; junction bases unmatched: 7. The germline V gene encodes CDR1 MNHEY and CDR2 SVGAGI. The CDR3 runs 14 residues.

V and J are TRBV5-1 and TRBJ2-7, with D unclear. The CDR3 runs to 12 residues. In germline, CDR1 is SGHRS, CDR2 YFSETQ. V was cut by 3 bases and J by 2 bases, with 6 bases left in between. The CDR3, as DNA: TGCGCCAGCAGCTCCGGTCCCTACGAGCAGTACTTC. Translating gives CASSSGPYEQYF.